This T cell receptor (beta chain) was recovered during a study of human T cells and chemical hapten exposure. TCRdb analysed the RACE reads with MiXCR anew, one entry per CDR3 protein. Of 35,000 to 50,000 distinct CDR3 sequences listed, around 3.4% were seen once; the top ten hold about 6%. The CDR3 is made up of 14 amino acids. Germline V gene sequence: CDR1 DFQATT, CDR2 SNEGSKA (reference sequence). The V and J ends lost 1 base and 5 bases, in that order; junction bases with no gene match: 6. Time point specified: healthy volunteer bleed at 6 weeks. It was unfractionated whole blood from which total RNA was extracted.

Sequencing was done on a sample of whole blood. The receptor was isolated from a human donor in good health. Some clones in this sample may be carry-over from other donors' samples. The chain combines TRBV20-1 with TRBJ2-7; 9 bases agree with TRBD1. The CDR3, as DNA: TGCAGTGCTAGAGGACAGGGGGTGTCGAACGAGCAGTACTTC. This encodes CSARGQGVSNEQYF.